Sequencing of this T cell receptor (beta chain) was carried out in a study of cytomegalovirus exposure and HLA in healthy donors (dated by TCRdb to the late 2010s). About the full investigation: According to an earlier analysis of several hundred of the donors, roughly 180 million T cells yielded 117 million unique TCR beta sequences and more than 250 Gb of sequence data. Alongside the repertoire data, information on donor age, sex, ethnicity and CMV serostatus was compiled. Across some 400 genotyped donors of the cohort, an average of approximately 240,000 unique TCR beta nucleotide sequences per donor were sequenced, and around 20% of those sequences were non-productive. To decide whether each TCR beta V gene segment behaved as functional or pseudogenic, an earlier analysis of some 600 of the donors relied on high-throughput TCR beta sequencing. Roughly 300 gigabases of sequencing data and roughly 90 million unique TCR sequences were included in an early release covering around 600 HLA-typed donors. The number of typed donors differed by locus: 629-630 for A, B, C, DRB1 and DQB1; 522 for DQA1; around 610 for DPA1; and roughly 450 for DPB1. In a later analysis, previously published TCR beta repertoires from several hundred donors were re-analyzed and high-resolution HLA genotyping was added so that TCR occurrence patterns could be studied. The study was designed to test whether signatures of past pathogen exposure could be identified by cataloging public T cell receptors. Rather than drawing on any new phenotypic data, the later analysis identified candidate immune exposures from TCR beta sequences and the way those sequences occurred across donors. All discovery cohort repertoires had been generated using a single sequencing platform. HLA typing covered class I and class II loci at four-digit resolution. Along with the roughly 670-subject first cohort, a separate validation cohort of approximately 110 different subjects was used. The T cell repertoires of about 700 subjects were profiled by immunosequencing and related to cytomegalovirus serostatus. Five DR-DQ haplotypes were handled as single units for association and clustering because linkage in the cohort was strong. A later genetic analysis took genome-wide SNP genotypes for about three fifths of the 666 donors and used that subset as a discovery cohort. The study combined high-throughput TCR immunosequencing, statistical association of individual TCRs with disease status, and machine learning to predict cytomegalovirus infection status. Of the roughly 400 genotyped donors, over 65% fell in the genetic ancestry cluster associated with self-reported Caucasian donors.

On this clone itself: There is no known antigen for this receptor. Base qualities were left out, and no much larger clone turns up one base away.

Reading from cysteine to phenylalanine, the CDR3 counts 15 amino acids. Only the CDR3 DNA is retained, 45 bases long and in frame from the first base. V loses 3 bases of germline sequence and J loses 3 bases, and the interval between the two ends is 14 bases. From a lookup of the germline V gene, CDR1 and CDR2 are KGHSH and LQKENI. The paper's findings and limits, for the study overall: Because HLA typing was unavailable for some donors at each locus, only the typed subset was used in association tests. A cluster of highly shared sequence variants was judged likely to represent a technical artifact of the sequencing pipeline. In a later analysis, the rate of TCR association differed among HLA loci, with DRB1 alleles having the most associated TCRs and HLA-C alleles having the fewest. When HLA alleles, especially DR and DQ, strongly co-occurred, TCR associations were difficult to assign to individual alleles. Compared with equally common non-associated chains, HLA-associated TCR beta chains in a later analysis were more clonally expanded and had lower generation probabilities. Sequencing depth was assumed to be roughly uniform across donors in the presence/absence analyses, though that assumption may not hold. A few of the identified cytomegalovirus-associated TCR beta chains were confirmed in vitro to be specific for cytomegalovirus antigens. It was suggested by the authors that the approach could potentially be generalized to other disease states and immunological phenotypes. In a later analysis, around 17,000 TCR beta sequences were associated with specific HLA alleles at a false discovery rate of 0.05. Broadly in line with IMGT annotations, most TCR beta V segments showed up in productive rearrangements about 87% or about 30% of the time in an earlier analysis of 450 to 600 of the donors. Cytomegalovirus status was reported to be diagnosed by the classifier with high specificity and sensitivity in both the original and validation cohorts. According to a later genetic analysis, donors in an Asian-associated ancestry cluster had fewer N-insertions in productive TCRs than the roughly 670-donor mean. The study listed 170 or so TCR beta chains as associated with cytomegalovirus. A further reported finding was that TCR beta sequences accurately predicted the HLA-A and HLA-B alleles for most subjects in the first cohort. Across donors, most TCR sequences were observed very rarely, whereas some public TCRs were present in many individuals. An association between a missense DCLRE1C variant and V-gene and J-gene trimming of TCR beta chains was found in a later genetic analysis and replicated in an independent cohort. Most CMV-associated TCR beta chains appeared to be HLA-restricted in a later analysis, and the HLA associations seemed to be driven largely by CMV exposure. Some IMGT-functional V segments, including TRBV6-2 and TRBV6-3, could not be told apart with the 87-base-pair reads, so those segments were excluded. Several of the top co-occurrence clusters appeared to be linked to parvovirus B19, influenza, CMV and Epstein-Barr virus, according to a later analysis. Immune exposure information for the cohort was limited to CMV serostatus. Correlated functional status among segregating V segments might reflect linkage disequilibrium, but an unknown experimental factor could not be ruled out. Because counts were too low, roughly 17 rarely observed V segments, including chromosome 9 orphons, were left out of the earlier analysis of about 620 of the donors. This cohort had only TCR beta chains sequenced, and the lack of alpha or paired-chain data limited which features could be detected.

The cohort consisted of hundreds of healthy bone marrow donors. At the time of sampling, all cohort members were nominally healthy, though unrecorded immune exposures were likely present. The donor tested CMV seronegative and was one of the 352 seronegative cohort members. Each donor provided a peripheral blood sample, and peripheral blood mononuclear cells were used for TCR beta sequencing. Genomic DNA extraction from the blood cell samples was performed with the Qiagen DNeasy Blood Extraction Kit. The library came from the immunoSEQ multiplex PCR assay. A mixture of 60 forward primers for TCR Vbeta segments and 13 reverse primers for TCR Jbeta segments was used in the multiplex PCR. The CDR3 region of rearranged TCR beta genes was amplified from genomic DNA by a multiplex PCR assay. The amplified TCR beta libraries were sequenced on the Illumina HiSeq System as 87-base-pair reads. Turning to the authors' computational methods: In a later analysis, roughly 80 million unique TCR beta chains were counted across the roughly 610 repertoires, and some 10 million of these chains were shared by at least two donors. A nearest-neighbor algorithm error-corrected the raw reads and collapsed the reads into unique sequences, merging closely related sequences to remove PCR and sequencing errors. To assign V, D and J gene segments, CDR3 sequences were aligned to IMGT reference sequences. Each retained sequence needed at least a six-nucleotide match to both a V gene segment and a J gene segment. A rearrangement counted as productive if the CDR3 had no stop codons and remained in frame with V and J, and every other rearrangement counted as non-productive. CDR3 was defined according to IMGT convention as the region running from the second conserved V-encoded cysteine to the conserved J-encoded phenylalanine. In an earlier analysis of around 540 of the donors, sequences lacking an unambiguous match to a single V gene segment were excluded. In an earlier analysis of more than 500 of the donors, a V segment was called functional when productive rearrangements were above 56.7%, and segregating when the standard deviation between donors exceeded 5%. A statistical classification framework was built to diagnose cytomegalovirus status from the catalog of TCR beta chain sequences. V and J gene assignment, in a later analysis, came from comparing TCR nucleotide sequences with IMGT/GENE-DB human TR gene sequences. A later analysis assigned CDR3 sequences and most-parsimonious VDJ recombination scenarios with the TCRdist pipeline. A later analysis defined each TCR beta chain by its CDR3 amino acid sequence plus V-gene family, and excluded reads lacking a unique V-gene family. A later analysis removed 550 to 650 highly shared, low-generation-probability nucleotide sequences to deal with suspected cross-contamination and a sequencing artifact. A later analysis calculated a clonal expansion index for each public chain from normalized within-repertoire ranks of inferred template counts. In a later analysis, generation probabilities were computed using a VDJ recombination model fitted to out-of-frame rearrangements, and the results were checked against IGoR. A later analysis scored TCR-TCR, TCR-HLA and TCR-CMV co-occurrence with hypergeometric tests, applying a repertoire-size bias correction to TCR pairs. False discovery rates were estimated in a later analysis by permuting HLA or CMV assignments 20 times. In a later analysis, co-occurring TCRs were grouped using DBSCAN, and TCRdist sequence similarity was added for clustering within HLA-allele-positive subsets. For co-occurrence clustering, repertoires with fewer than 30,000 or more than 120,000 public chains were excluded, along with five repertoires with anomalous nucleotide sharing. TCRdb carries this immuneACCESS record with in-frame sequences only. Its versions omit some clonotypes, under half of them owing to an unresolved V gene in the studies checked, with the rest unexplained. The V and J calls and the clone size are those of that table, but D and trimming were determined from the DNA. The sample records some 90,000 clones, about 81% of which are singletons. The ten largest make up approximately 1.3% of the sample.

The sample consisted of PBMCs. Recombination linked TRBV18 to TRBJ1-2; a tentative D call is TRBD1 (6 bases match). The clonotype was recovered from a man in his forties or fifties in good health and CMV-seronegative. The CDR3 reads CASSPRQGKDYGYTF. The DNA sequence is TGTGCCAGCTCACCGAGGCAGGGGAAGGACTATGGCTACACCTTC.